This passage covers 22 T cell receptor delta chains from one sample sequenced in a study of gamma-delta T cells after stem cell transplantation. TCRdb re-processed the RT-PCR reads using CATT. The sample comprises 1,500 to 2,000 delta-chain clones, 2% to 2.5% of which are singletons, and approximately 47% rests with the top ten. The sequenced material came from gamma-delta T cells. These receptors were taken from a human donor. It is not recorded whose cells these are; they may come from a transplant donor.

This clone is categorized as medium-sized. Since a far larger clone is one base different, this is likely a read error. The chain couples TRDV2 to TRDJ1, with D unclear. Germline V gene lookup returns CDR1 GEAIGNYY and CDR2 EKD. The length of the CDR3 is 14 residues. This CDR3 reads CARDPLGGSDKLIF. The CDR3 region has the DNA TGTGCCCGTGACCCGTTAGGAGGTAGCGATAAACTCATCTTT.

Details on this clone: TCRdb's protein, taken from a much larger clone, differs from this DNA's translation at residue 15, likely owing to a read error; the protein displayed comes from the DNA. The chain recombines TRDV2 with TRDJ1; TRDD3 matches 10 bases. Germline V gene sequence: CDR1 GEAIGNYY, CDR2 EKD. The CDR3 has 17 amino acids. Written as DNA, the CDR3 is TGTGCCTGTGACGCCCTACTGGGGGATTCGTACACCGATAAACCCATCTTT. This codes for CACDALLGDSYTDKPIF.

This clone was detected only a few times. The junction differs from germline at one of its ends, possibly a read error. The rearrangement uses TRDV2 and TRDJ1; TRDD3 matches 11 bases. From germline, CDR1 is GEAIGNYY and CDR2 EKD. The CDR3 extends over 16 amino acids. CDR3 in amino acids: CACELLGDTGGDKPIF. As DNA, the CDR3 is TGTGCCTGTGAACTTTTGGGGGATACGGGCGGCGATAAACCCATCTTT.

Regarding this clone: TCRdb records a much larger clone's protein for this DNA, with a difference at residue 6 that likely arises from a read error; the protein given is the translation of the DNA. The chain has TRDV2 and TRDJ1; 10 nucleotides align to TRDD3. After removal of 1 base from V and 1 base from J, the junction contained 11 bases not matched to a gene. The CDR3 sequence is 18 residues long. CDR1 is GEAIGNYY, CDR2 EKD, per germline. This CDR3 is CACDTELGGYGSTDKLIF. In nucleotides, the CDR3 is TGTGCCTGTGACACTGAACTCGGGGGATACGGGTCCACCGATAAACTCATCTTT.

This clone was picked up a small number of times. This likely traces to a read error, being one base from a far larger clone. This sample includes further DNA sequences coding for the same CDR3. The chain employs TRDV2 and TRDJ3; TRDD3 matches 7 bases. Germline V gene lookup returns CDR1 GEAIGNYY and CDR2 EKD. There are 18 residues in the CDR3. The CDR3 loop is CACDTAGGAAWDTRQMFF. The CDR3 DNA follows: TGTGCCTGTGACACCGCTGGGGGTGCAGCTTGGGACACCCGTCAGATGTTTTTC.

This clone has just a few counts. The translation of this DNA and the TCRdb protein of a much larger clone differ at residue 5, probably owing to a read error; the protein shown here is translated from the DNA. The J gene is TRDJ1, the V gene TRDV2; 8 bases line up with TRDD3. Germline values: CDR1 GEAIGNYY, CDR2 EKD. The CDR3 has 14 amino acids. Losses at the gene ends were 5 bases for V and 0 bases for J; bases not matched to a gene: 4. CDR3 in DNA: TGTGCCTGTGTGCAACTGGGGGACACCGATAAACTCATCTTT. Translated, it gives CACVQLGDTDKLIF.

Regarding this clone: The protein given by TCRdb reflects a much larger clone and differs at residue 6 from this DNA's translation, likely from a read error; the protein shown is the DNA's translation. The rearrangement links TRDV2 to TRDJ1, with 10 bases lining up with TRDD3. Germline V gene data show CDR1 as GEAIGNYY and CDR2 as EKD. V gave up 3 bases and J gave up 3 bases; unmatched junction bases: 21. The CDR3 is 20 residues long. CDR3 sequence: CACDSLLTGGSPQEADKLIF. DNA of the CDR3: TGTGCCTGTGACTCGCTGCTTACTGGGGGATCACCCCAGGAGGCCGATAAACTCATCTTT.

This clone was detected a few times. This CDR3 reads CACELLGDAEAKPIF. The CDR3 coding sequence is TGTGCCTGTGAACTTTTGGGGGATGCGGAGGCTAAGCCCATCTTT. The chain has TRDV2 and TRDJ1; 8 nucleotides agree with TRDD3. There are 15 residues in the CDR3. V dropped 4 bases and J dropped 13; count of bases not matched to a gene: 19. Germline V gene data show CDR1 as GEAIGNYY and CDR2 as EKD.

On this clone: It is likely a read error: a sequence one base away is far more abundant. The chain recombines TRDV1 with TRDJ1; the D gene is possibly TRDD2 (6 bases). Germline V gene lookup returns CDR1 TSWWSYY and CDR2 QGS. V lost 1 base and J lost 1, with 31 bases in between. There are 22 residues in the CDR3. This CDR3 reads CALGEPDRPSPTSPPCTDKLIF. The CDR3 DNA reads TGTGCTCTTGGGGAACCAGACCGGCCTTCCCCTACCTCACCCCCTTGCACCGATAAACTCATCTTT.

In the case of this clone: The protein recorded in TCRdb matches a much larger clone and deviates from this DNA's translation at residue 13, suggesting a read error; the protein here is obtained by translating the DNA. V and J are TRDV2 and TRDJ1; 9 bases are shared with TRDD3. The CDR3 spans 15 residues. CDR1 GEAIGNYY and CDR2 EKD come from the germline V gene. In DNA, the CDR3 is TGTGCCTGTGACACCATAGGGGATACGCCCGATAAACACATCTTT. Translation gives CACDTIGDTPDKHIF.

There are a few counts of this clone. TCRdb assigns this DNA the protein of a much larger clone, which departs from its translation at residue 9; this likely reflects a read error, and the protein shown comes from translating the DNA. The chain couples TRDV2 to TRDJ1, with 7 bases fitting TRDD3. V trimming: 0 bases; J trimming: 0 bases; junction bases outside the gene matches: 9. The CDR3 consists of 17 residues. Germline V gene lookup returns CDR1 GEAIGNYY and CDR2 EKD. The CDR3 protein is CACDTVRGMSYTDKLIF. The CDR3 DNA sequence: TGTGCCTGTGACACCGTCCGGGGGATGTCGTACACCGATAAACTCATCTTT.

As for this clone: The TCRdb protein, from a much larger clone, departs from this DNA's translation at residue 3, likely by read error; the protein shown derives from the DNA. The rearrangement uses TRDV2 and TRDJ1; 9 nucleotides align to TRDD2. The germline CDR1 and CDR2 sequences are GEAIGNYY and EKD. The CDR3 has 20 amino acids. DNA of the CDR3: TGTGCCCGTGACCCGATTGAAGGCCTTCCTACGCCGGGGTTTACCGATAAACTCATCTTT. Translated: CARDPIEGLPTPGFTDKLIF.

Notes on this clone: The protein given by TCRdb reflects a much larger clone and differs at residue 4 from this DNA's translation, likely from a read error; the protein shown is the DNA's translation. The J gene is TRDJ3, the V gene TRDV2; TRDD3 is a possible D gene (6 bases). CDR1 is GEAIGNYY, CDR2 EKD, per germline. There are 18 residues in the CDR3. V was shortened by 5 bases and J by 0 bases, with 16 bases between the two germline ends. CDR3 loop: CACGSTGSLSWDTRQMFF. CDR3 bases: TGTGCCTGTGGCTCCACTGGGAGTCTCTCCTGGGACACCCGACAGATGTTTTTC.

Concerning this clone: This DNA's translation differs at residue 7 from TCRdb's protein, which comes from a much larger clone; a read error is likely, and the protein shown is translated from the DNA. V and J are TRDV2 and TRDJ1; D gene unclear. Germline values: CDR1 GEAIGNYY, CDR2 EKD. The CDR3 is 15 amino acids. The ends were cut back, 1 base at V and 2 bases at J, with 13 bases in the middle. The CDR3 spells CACDTLPLQTDKLIF. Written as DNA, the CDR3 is TGTGCCTGTGACACTCTGCCATTGCAGACCGATAAACTCATCTTT.

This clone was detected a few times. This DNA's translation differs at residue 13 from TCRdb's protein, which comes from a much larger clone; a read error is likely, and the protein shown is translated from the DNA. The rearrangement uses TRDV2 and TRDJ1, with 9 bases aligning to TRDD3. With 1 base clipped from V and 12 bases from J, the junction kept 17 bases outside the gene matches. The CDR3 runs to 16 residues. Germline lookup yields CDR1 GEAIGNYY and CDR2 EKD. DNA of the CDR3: TGTGCCTGTGACACGCTGGGGGATGGGGGCGATAAAAGTATCATCTTT. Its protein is CACDTLGDGGDKSIIF.

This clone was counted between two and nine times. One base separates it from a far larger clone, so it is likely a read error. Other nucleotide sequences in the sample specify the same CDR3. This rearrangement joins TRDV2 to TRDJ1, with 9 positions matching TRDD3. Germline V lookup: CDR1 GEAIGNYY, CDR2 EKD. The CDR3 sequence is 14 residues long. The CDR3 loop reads CACVPLGDTDKLIF. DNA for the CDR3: TGTGCCTGTGTGCCACTGGGGGACACCGATAAACTCATCTTC.

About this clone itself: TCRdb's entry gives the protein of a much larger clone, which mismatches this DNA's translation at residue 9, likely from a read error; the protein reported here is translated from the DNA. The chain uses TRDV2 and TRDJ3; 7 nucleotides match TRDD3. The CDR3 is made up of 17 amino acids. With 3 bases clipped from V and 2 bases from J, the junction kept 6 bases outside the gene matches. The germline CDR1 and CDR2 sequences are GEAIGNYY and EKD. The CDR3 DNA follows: TGTGCCTGTGACCTTACTGGGGTCCCCTGGGACACCCGACAGATGTTTTTC. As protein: CACDLTGVPWDTRQMFF.

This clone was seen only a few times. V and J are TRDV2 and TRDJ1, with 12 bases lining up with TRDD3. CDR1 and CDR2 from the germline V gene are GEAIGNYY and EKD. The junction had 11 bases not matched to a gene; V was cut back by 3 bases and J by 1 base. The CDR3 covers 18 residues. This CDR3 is CACDGLLGDTAGTDKLIF. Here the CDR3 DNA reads TGTGCCTGTGACGGGTTACTGGGGGATACAGCGGGCACCGATAAACTCATCTTT.

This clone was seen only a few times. The CDR3 nucleotides are TGTGCCTGCAAAGAACTGGGGGATTCCACCGATAAACTCATCTTT. Translated: CACKELGDSTDKLIF. The rearrangement uses TRDV2 and TRDJ1, with 10 bases fitting TRDD3. With V trimmed by 7 bases and J by 1 base, 8 bases remained unmatched. This CDR3 comprises 15 residues. The V gene's germline CDR1 is GEAIGNYY and CDR2 EKD.

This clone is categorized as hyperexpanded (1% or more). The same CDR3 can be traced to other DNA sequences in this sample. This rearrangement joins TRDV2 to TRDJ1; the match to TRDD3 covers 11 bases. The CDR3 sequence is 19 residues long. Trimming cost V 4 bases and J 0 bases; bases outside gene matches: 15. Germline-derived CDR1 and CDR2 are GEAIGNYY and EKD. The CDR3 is CACDKLGDKGKTYTDKLIF. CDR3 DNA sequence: TGTGCCTGTGATAAACTGGGGGATAAGGGAAAAACGTACACCGATAAACTCATCTTT.

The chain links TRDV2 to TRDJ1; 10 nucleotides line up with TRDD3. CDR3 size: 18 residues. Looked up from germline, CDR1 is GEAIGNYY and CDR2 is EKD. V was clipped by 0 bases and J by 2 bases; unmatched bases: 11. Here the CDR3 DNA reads TGTGCCTGTGACACCGTGAGCACTGGGGGATTAAGGACCGATAAACTCATCTTT. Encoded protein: CACDTVSTGGLRTDKLIF.

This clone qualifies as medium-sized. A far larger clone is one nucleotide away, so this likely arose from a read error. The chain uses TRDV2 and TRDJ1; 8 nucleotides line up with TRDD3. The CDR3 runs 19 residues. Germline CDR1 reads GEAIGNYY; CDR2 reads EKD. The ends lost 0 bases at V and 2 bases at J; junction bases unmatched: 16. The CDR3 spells CACDTLACTGGVDTDKLIF. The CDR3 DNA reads TGTGCCTGTGACACCCTAGCCTGTACTGGGGGCGTTGATACCGATAAACTCATCTTT.